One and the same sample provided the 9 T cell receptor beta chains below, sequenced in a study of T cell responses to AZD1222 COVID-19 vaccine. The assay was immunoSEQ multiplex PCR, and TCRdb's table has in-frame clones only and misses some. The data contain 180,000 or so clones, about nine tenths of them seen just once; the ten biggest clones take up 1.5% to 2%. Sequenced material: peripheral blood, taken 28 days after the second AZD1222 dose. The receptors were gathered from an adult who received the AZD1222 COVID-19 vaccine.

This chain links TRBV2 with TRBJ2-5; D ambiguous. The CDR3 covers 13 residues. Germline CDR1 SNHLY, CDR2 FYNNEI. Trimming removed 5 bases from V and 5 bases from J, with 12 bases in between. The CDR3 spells CASSNPPGETQYF. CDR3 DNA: TGTGCCAGCAGTAACCCCCCCGGGGAGACCCAGTACTTC.

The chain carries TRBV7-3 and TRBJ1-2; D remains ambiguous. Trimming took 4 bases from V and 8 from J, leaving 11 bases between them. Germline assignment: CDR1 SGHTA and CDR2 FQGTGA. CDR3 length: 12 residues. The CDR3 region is CASSSGLGGYTF. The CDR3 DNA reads TGTGCCAGCAGCTCTGGCCTAGGGGGCTACACCTTC.

As DNA, the CDR3 is TGTGCCTGGAGTGCAAGTAATGAAAAACTGTTTTTT. Its translation is CAWSASNEKLFF. This chain joins TRBV30 and TRBJ1-4; no definite D call. Trimming stripped 1 base from V and 4 bases from J, with 4 bases between. The CDR3 spans 12 residues. From germline, CDR1 is GTSNPN and CDR2 SVGIG (reference sequence).

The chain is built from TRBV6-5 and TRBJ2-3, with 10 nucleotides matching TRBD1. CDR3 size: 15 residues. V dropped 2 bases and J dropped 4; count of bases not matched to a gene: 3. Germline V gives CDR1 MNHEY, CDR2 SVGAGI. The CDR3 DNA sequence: TGTGCCAGCAGTTACGTGACAGGGGGCGCAGATACGCAGTATTTT. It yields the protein CASSYVTGGADTQYF.

The CDR3 loop reads CASSQVVGYEQYF. The CDR3, as DNA: TGTGCCAGCAGCCAAGTTGTAGGGTACGAGCAGTACTTC. V is TRBV3-1 (or the pseudogene TRBV3-2) and J is TRBJ2-7; D is undetermined. Trimming stripped 1 base from V and 4 bases from J, with 8 bases between. Germline V gives CDR1 LGHDT, CDR2 YNNKEL (reference sequence). The CDR3 runs to 13 residues.

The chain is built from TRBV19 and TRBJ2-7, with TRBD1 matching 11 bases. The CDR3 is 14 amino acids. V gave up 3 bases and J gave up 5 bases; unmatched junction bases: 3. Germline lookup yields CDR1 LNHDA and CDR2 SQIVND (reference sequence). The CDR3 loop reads CASSMDRGRNEQYF. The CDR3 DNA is TGTGCCAGTAGTATGGACAGGGGGCGGAACGAGCAGTACTTC.

The CDR3 region is CASKPSGLARTGELFF. CDR3 nucleotide sequence: TGCGCCAGCAAGCCCTCGGGACTAGCGAGAACCGGGGAGCTGTTTTTT. The chain couples TRBV5-1 to TRBJ2-2, with 10 nucleotides matching TRBD2. The junction had 10 bases not matched to a gene; V was cut back by 6 bases and J by 5 bases. The CDR3 covers 16 residues. The germline CDR1 and CDR2 sequences are SGHRS and YFSETQ.

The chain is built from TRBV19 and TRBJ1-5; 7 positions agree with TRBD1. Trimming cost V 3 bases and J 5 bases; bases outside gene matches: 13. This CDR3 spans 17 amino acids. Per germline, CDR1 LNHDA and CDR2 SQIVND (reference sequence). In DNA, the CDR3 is TGTGCCAGTAGTATGCGACAGGGAATGGGGTGGGATCAGCCCCAGCATTTT. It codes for CASSMRQGMGWDQPQHF.

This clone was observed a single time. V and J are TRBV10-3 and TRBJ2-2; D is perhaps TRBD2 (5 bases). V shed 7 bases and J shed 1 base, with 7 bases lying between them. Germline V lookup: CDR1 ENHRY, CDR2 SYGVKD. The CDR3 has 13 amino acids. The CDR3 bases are TGTGCCATCAACGGACTGAACACCGGGGAGCTGTTTTTT. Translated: CAINGLNTGELFF.